This entry features one TCR beta chain sequence. Trimming took off 2 bases at V and 7 bases at J, with 12 bases between the two ends. Germline V lookup: CDR1 SGHNT, CDR2 YYREEE (reference sequence). The CDR3 contains 13 residues. The sample is drawn from a study of cytomegalovirus exposure and HLA in healthy donors. 13 Jbeta primers and 60 Vbeta primers were used for the PCR. Method: immunoSEQ multiplex PCR; TCRdb's copy keeps in-frame clones and lacks some. The sample carries about 130,000 clones, around 70% recorded once. Sequencing was carried out using PBMCs. This sequence originates from a young man in good health and CMV-seropositive. The chain is built from TRBV5-4 and TRBJ1-2; no clear D. The DNA of the CDR3 is TGTGCCAGCAGCTTTTGGGAGGCGGCTGGCTACACCTTC. Translating it yields CASSFWEAAGYTF.